This T cell receptor (beta chain) was captured in a study of blood T cell repertoires in COVID-19. Study summary: T cells, B-cell-depleted T cells, or PBMCs provided the cDNA or gDNA that served as material.

V gave up 5 bases and J gave up 3 bases; unmatched junction bases: 10. Per the germline V gene, CDR1 is LNHDA and CDR2 is SQIVND (reference sequence). The CDR3 runs 16 residues. As processed by the authors: Using reference gene primer amplification, nucleated cell counts were estimated. Here immunoSEQ multiplex PCR was the method, and the copy in TCRdb shows in-frame clones only, minus some. That table supplies the V and J calls and clone size; D and trimming were determined from the DNA. Among some 76,000 clones listed, 80% to 90% were seen once. The sequencing sample was made of peripheral blood. This chain joins TRBV19 and TRBJ1-5, with 7 bases lining up with TRBD1. This TCR came from a man older than 75 in a cohort sampled during active COVID-19. CDR3 protein: CASSSPPGTANQPQHF. CDR3 DNA sequence: TGTGCCAGTAGTTCCCCCCCCGGGACAGCCAATCAGCCCCAGCATTTT.